These 8 T cell receptor beta chains were sequenced from one sample in a study of blood T cell repertoires in COVID-19. The table came from immunoSEQ multiplex PCR; TCRdb's copy has only in-frame clones and leaves some out. Of some 120,000 clones detected, 88% appear once; the ten largest clones hold over 1.5%. The sample was peripheral blood. The receptors stem from a human donor in a cohort sampled during active COVID-19.

The CDR3 DNA reads as TGTGCCAGCAGCTTAGCGGCTAGCGTCTACGAGCAGTACTTC. It specifies CASSLAASVYEQYF. V and J are TRBV7-8 and TRBJ2-7; TRBD2 is a possible D gene (6 bases). Trimming stripped 0 bases from V and 3 bases from J, with 9 bases between. The length of the CDR3 is 14 residues. Germline CDR1 SGHVS, CDR2 FQNEAQ.

The chain combines TRBV15 with TRBJ1-5, with TRBD1 identical over 7 bases. J gave up 6 bases and V 5 bases, and 7 bases lay outside the gene matches. The CDR3 is 14 residues long. The germline V gene encodes CDR1 LNHNV and CDR2 YYDKDF (reference sequence). CDR3 bases: TGTGCCACCAGCTTGACAGGGCTTGCTCAGCCCCAGCATTTT. Translated: CATSLTGLAQPQHF.

This chain joins TRBV20-1 and TRBJ1-1, with D possibly being TRBD1 (6 bases). Germline V gene sequence: CDR1 DFQATT, CDR2 SNEGSKA (reference sequence). V shed 3 bases and J shed 6 bases, with 14 bases lying between them. The CDR3 contains 13 residues. CDR3 sequence reads: CSASLQGRAEAFF. CDR3 DNA sequence: TGCAGTGCTAGTCTCCAGGGGAGAGCTGAAGCTTTCTTT.

This sequence joins TRBV6-5 and TRBJ2-5, with D possibly being TRBD2 (5 bases). CDR1 and CDR2 from the germline V gene are MNHEY and SVGAGI. Between the trimmed V and J ends, which lost 5 bases and 5 bases, there was a span of 15 bases. The CDR3 runs 14 residues. The DNA for the CDR3 is TGTGCCAGCAGTACCCGGCAGACTATCGAGACCCAGTACTTC. Translated, it gives CASSTRQTIETQYF.

V usage is TRBV2 and J usage is TRBJ2-1, with 9 bases aligning to TRBD2. The germline CDR1 and CDR2 sequences are SNHLY and FYNNEI. V lost 7 bases, J lost 3 bases, and 13 bases stayed unmatched. The length of the CDR3 is 17 residues. CDR3 coding DNA: TGTGCCAGCACCGATGGGGGCGGGAGGGCAGGCTACAATGAGCAGTTCTTC. This sequence encodes CASTDGGGRAGYNEQFF.

The chain combines TRBV28 with TRBJ1-1, with TRBD1 matching over 11 bases. The CDR3 is 15 residues long. V lost 7 bases, J lost 5 bases, and 9 bases stayed unmatched. In germline, CDR1 is MDHEN, CDR2 SYDVKM. The CDR3, as DNA: TGTGCCAGCATCCTGGCCGGGACAGGGGGTACTGAAGCTTTCTTT. It is translated as CASILAGTGGTEAFF. The entire variable domain, with the rest obtained from reference TRBV28 and TRBJ1-1, is as follows: DVKVTQSSRYLVKRTGEKVFLECVQDMDHENMFWYRQDPGLGLRLIYFSYDVKMKEKGDIPEGYSVSREKKERFSLILESASTNQTSMYLCASILAGTGGTEAFFGQGTRLTVV.

The rearrangement joins TRBV23-1 to TRBJ2-7; TRBD2 matches at 14 bases. TRBV23-1 is known as an ORF, though its function is uncertain. V shed 7 bases, J shed 4 bases, and the junction held 9 bases outside the gene matches. The CDR3 is 16 residues long. The CDR3 nucleotides are TGCGCCAGCACCCTTCCGGGACTAGCGGGAGAGTACGAGCAGTACTTC. Translated, it gives CASTLPGLAGEYEQYF.

The chain combines TRBV5-6 with TRBJ2-7; D may be TRBD2 (6 bases). V lost 3 bases and J lost 2, with 18 bases in between. The germline CDR1 and CDR2 sequences are SGHDT and YYEEEE. The CDR3 totals 16 residues. For the CDR3, the DNA is TGTGCCAGCAGCTCGCTCGGGGGAGCGAGTACCTACGAGCAGTACTTC. It encodes CASSSLGGASTYEQYF.